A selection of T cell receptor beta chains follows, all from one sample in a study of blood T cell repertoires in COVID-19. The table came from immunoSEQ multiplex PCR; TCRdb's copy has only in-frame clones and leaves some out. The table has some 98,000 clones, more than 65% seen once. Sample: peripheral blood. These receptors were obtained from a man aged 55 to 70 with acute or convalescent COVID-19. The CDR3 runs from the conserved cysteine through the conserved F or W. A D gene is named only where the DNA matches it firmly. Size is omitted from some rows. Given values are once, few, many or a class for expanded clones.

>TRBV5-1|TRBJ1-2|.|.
CASSPRSGVGNYGYTF
TGCGCCAGCAGCCCCCGGAGCGGGGTAGGGAACTATGGCTACACCTTC
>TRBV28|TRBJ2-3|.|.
CASSLPSWTDTQYF
TGTGCCAGCAGTTTACCTAGTTGGACAGATACGCAGTATTTT
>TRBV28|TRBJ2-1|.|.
CASIPGFLGQNEQFF
TGTGCCAGCATCCCAGGGTTTCTAGGCCAGAATGAGCAGTTCTTC
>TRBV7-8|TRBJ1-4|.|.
CASSPSGQFNEKLFF
TGTGCCAGCAGCCCTAGCGGTCAGTTTAATGAAAAACTGTTTTTT
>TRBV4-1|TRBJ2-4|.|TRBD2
CASSQGSSGGQNIQYF
TGCGCCAGCAGCCAAGGGTCAAGCGGGGGCCAAAACATTCAGTACTTC
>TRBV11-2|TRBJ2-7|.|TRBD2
CATRSGAHSYEQYF
TGTGCCACCCGTAGCGGGGCCCACTCCTACGAGCAGTACTTC
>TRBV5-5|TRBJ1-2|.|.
CASSLEQDLYGYTF
TGTGCCAGCAGCTTGGAACAGGACCTCTATGGCTACACCTTC
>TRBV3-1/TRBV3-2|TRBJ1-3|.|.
CASSQDLRRASGNTIYF
TGTGCCAGCAGCCAAGATTTAAGGAGGGCCTCTGGAAACACCATATATTTT
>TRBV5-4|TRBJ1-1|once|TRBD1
CASSIRDRNTEAFF
TGTGCCAGCAGCATCCGGGACAGGAACACTGAAGCTTTCTTT
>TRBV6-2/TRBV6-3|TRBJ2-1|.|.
CASSYSSRQFF
TGTGCCAGCAGTTACTCTAGCAGGCAGTTCTTC
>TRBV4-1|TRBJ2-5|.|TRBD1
CASSQTQGANQETQYF
TGCGCCAGCAGCCAAACACAGGGGGCGAATCAAGAGACCCAGTACTTC
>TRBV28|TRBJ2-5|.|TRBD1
CASSLRDRAVNF
TGTGCCAGCAGTTTGCGGGACAGGGCCGTGAACTTC
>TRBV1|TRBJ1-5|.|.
CTSSHGRRDQPQHF
TGCACCAGCAGCCATGGACGGAGGGATCAGCCCCAGCATTTT
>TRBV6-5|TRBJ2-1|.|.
CASSQAPSSYNEQFF
TGTGCCAGCAGCCAAGCTCCGAGCTCCTACAATGAGCAGTTCTTC
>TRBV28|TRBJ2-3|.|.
CASTSGGTDTQYF
TGTGCCAGCACCTCTGGGGGGACAGATACGCAGTATTTT
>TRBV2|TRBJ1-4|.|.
CASSLGIGDYNEKLFF
TGTGCCAGCAGTCTTGGTATAGGGGACTATAATGAAAAACTGTTTTTT
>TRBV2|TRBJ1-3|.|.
CASSVEGTFSGNTIYF
TGTGCCAGCAGTGTGGAGGGGACCTTCTCTGGAAACACCATATATTTT
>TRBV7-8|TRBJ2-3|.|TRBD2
CASSFGLAGVYTQYF
TGTGCCAGCAGCTTTGGACTAGCGGGGGTATATACGCAGTATTTT
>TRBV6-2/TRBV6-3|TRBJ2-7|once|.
CASSYARLDEQYF
TGTGCCAGCAGTTACGCCAGACTAGACGAGCAGTACTTC
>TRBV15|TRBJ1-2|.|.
CATSSRGGSSYDYTF
TGTGCCACCAGCAGTAGAGGGGGTTCGTCCTATGACTACACCTTC
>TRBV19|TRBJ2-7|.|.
CASRIAGINGEQYF
TGTGCCAGTAGGATCGCGGGAATAAATGGCGAGCAGTACTTC
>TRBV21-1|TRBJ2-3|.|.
CATPGGDCTDTQYF
TGTGCCACTCCGGGGGGGGACTGCACAGATACGCAGTATTTT
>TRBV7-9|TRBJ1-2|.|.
CASSSGLHYGYTF
TGTGCCAGCAGCTCTGGACTTCACTATGGCTACACCTTC
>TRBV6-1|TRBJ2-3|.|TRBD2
CASSEYDSGGLGDTQYF
TGTGCCAGCAGTGAATATGATAGCGGGGGGTTGGGGGATACGCAGTATTTT
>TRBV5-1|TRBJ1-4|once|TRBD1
CASRTTGTNEKLFF
TGCGCCAGCAGGACGACAGGGACTAATGAAAAACTGTTTTTT
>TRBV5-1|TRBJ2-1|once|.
CASSASRVYNEQFF
TGCGCCAGCAGCGCCTCGAGGGTTTACAATGAGCAGTTCTTC
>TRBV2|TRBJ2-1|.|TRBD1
CASSVTGGGNEQFF
TGTGCCAGCAGTGTGACAGGGGGGGGAAATGAGCAGTTCTTC
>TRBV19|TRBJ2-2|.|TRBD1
CASKDRGDTGELFF
TGTGCCAGTAAGGACAGGGGGGATACCGGGGAGCTGTTTTTT
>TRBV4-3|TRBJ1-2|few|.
CASSQDPVNYGYTF
TGCGCCAGCAGCCAAGATCCAGTAAACTATGGCTACACCTTC
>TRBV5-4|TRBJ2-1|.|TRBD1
CASSLRTGAAYNEQFF
TGTGCCAGCAGCTTACGGACAGGGGCCGCATACAATGAGCAGTTCTTC
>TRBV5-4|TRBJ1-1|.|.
CASSLPGDTTEAFF
TGTGCCAGCAGCTTGCCAGGGGATACCACTGAAGCTTTCTTT
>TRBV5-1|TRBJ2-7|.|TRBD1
CASSFGQGPSYEQYF
TGCGCCAGCAGCTTCGGACAGGGACCCTCCTACGAGCAGTACTTC
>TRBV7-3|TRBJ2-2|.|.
CASSAAPGGNTGELFF
TGTGCCAGCAGCGCAGCCCCCGGGGGGAACACCGGGGAGCTGTTTTTT
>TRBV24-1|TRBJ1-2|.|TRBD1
CATTPDRGNYGYTF
TGTGCCACCACCCCGGACAGGGGGAACTATGGCTACACCTTC
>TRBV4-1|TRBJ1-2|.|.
CASSQSQGQNYGYTF
TGCGCCAGCAGCCAATCTCAGGGCCAAAACTATGGCTACACCTTC
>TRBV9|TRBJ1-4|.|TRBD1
CASSHRDSGLTNEKLFF
TGTGCCAGCAGCCATAGGGACAGCGGTTTAACTAATGAAAAACTGTTTTTT
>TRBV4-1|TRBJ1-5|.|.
CASSQDLTGGSQPQHF
TGCGCCAGCAGCCAAGATTTGACAGGAGGTTCTCAGCCCCAGCATTTT
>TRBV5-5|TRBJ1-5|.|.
CASSLGLISNQPQHF
TGTGCCAGCAGCTTAGGACTGATTAGCAATCAGCCCCAGCATTTT
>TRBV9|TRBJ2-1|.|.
CASSVEAVNNEQFF
TGTGCCAGCAGCGTAGAAGCCGTAAACAATGAGCAGTTCTTC
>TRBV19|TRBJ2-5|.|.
CASSPPRAVQETQYF
TGTGCCAGTAGCCCCCCCCGAGCGGTCCAAGAGACCCAGTACTTC
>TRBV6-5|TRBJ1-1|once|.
CASSYWTAENTEAFF
TGTGCCAGCAGTTACTGGACAGCAGAGAACACTGAAGCTTTCTTT
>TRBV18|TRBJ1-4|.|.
CASSPTGSIGEKLFF
TGTGCCAGCTCACCAACAGGGTCTATTGGTGAAAAACTGTTTTTT
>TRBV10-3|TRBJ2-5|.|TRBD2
CAISLGEGETQYF
TGTGCCATTTCTTTGGGGGAGGGGGAGACCCAGTACTTC
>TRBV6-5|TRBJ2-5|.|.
CASSYSLSGETQYF
TGTGCCAGCAGTTACTCGCTTAGCGGAGAGACCCAGTACTTC
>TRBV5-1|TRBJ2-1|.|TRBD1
CASSRSDRVGSNEQFF
TGCGCCAGCAGCCGCTCCGACAGGGTGGGGTCCAATGAGCAGTTCTTC
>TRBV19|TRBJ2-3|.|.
CASNPRGLLTDTQYF
TGTGCCAGTAACCCCAGGGGCTTACTCACAGATACGCAGTATTTT
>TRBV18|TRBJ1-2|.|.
CASSPTQGGVTHGYTF
TGTGCCAGCTCACCAACCCAGGGAGGAGTGACTCATGGCTACACCTTC
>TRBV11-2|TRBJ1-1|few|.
CASSSGLLNTEAFF
TGTGCCAGCAGCTCGGGACTTTTGAACACTGAAGCTTTCTTT
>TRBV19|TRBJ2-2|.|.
CASSIVRTTGELFF
TGTGCCAGTAGTATAGTCAGGACAACCGGGGAGCTGTTTTTT
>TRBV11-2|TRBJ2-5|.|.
CASSFTGLPPETQYF
TGTGCCAGCAGCTTTACTGGACTTCCCCCGGAGACCCAGTACTTC
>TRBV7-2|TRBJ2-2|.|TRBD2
CASSLAPSGKTGELFF
TGTGCCAGCAGTCTAGCGCCTAGCGGGAAGACCGGGGAGCTGTTTTTT
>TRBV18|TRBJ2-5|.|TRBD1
CASSKGQGAQYF
TGTGCCAGCTCAAAAGGACAGGGGGCCCAGTACTTC
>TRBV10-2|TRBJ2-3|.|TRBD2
CASLSGGASINTQYF
TGCGCCAGCCTTAGCGGGGGGGCTTCAATTAATACGCAGTATTTT
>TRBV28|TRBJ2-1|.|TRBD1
CASRQTRQGRNEQFF
TGTGCCAGCAGACAAACGAGACAGGGACGAAATGAGCAGTTCTTC
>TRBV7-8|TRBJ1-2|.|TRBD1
CASSLRQGWDGYTF
TGTGCCAGCAGCTTACGACAGGGGTGGGATGGCTACACCTTC
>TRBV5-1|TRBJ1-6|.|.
CASSLARYNSPLHF
TGCGCCAGCAGCTTGGCGCGGTATAATTCACCCCTCCACTTT
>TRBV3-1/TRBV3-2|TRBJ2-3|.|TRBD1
CASSQGDRGQQYF
TGTGCCAGCAGCCAAGGGGACAGGGGGCAGCAGTATTTT
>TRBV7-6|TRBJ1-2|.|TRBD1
CASSLGQGAGNYGYTF
TGTGCCAGCAGCTTAGGTCAGGGGGCGGGTAACTATGGCTACACCTTC
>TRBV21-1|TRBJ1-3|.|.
CSHVGSGNTIYF
.